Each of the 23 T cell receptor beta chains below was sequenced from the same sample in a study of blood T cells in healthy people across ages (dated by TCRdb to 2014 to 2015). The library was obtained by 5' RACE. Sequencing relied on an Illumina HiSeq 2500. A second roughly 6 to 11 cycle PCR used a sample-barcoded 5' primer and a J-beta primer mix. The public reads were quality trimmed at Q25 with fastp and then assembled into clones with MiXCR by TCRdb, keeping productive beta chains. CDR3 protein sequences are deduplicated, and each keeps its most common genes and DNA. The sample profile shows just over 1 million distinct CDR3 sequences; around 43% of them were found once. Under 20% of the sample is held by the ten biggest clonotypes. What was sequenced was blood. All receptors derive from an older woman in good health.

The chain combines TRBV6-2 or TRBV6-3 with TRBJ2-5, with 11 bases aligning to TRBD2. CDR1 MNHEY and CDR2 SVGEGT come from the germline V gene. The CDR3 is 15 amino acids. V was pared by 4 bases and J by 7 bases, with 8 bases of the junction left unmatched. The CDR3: CASSLAGGPSVTQYF. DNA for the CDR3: TGTGCCAGCAGTTTAGCGGGAGGGCCCTCAGTGACCCAGTACTTC.

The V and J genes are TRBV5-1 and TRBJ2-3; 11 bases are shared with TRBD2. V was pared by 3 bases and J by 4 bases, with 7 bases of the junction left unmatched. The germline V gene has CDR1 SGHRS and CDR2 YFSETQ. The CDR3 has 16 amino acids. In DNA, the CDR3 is TGCGCCAGCAGCTGGAAACTAGCGGGAGTCGCAGATACGCAGTATTTT. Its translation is CASSWKLAGVADTQYF.

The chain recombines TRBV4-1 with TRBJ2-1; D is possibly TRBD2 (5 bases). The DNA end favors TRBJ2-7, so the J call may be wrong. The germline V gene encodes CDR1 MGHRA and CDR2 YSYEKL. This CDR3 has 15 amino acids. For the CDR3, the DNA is TGCGCCAGCAGCCCCTACGGGGTCAGCTACAATGAGCAGTACTTC. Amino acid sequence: CASSPYGVSYNEQYF.

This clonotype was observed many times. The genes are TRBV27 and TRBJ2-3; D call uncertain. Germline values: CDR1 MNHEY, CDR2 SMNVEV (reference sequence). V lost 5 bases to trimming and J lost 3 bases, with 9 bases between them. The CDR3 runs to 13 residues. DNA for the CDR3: TGTGCCAGCAGTGTAAGCCAGACAGATACGCAGTATTTT. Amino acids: CASSVSQTDTQYF.

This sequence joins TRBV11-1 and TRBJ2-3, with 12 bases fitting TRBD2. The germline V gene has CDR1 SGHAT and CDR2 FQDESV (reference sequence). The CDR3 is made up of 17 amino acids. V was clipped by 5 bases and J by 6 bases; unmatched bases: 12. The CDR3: CASSPRTSGTGVDTQYF. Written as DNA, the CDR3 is TGTGCCAGCAGCCCCAGGACTAGCGGGACGGGGGTGGATACGCAGTATTTT.

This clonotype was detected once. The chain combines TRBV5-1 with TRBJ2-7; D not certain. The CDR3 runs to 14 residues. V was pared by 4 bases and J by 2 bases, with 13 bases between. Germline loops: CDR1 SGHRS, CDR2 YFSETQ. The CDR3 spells CASSVLGSAYEQYF. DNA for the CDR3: TGCGCCAGCAGCGTCCTCGGGTCGGCCTACGAGCAGTACTTC. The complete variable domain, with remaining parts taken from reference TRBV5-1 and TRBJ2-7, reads KAGVTQTPRYLIKTRGQQVTLSCSPISGHRSVSWYQQTPGQGLQFLFEYFSETQRNKGNFPGRFSGRQFSNSRSEMNVSTLELGDSALYLCASSVLGSAYEQYFGPGTRLTVT.

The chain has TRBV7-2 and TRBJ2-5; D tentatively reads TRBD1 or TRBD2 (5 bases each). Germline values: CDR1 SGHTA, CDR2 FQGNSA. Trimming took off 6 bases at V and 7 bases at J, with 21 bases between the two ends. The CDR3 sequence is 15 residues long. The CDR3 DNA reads TGTGCCAGCAGAGACCAGGGACGCCGGGAACGGACCCAGTACTTC. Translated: CASRDQGRRERTQYF.

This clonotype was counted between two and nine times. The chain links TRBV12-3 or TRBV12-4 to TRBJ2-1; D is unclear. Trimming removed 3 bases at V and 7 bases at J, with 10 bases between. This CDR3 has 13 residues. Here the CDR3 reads CASSLSFVNEQFF. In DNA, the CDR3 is TGTGCCAGCAGTTTGTCCTTCGTTAATGAGCAGTTCTTC.

The CDR3 sequence is CAWQIGGNDYEQYF. CDR3 DNA sequence: TGTGCCTGGCAAATCGGCGGGAACGATTACGAGCAGTACTTC. V and J are TRBV30 and TRBJ2-7, with a possible D match to TRBD2 (6 bases). Trimming removed 5 bases from V and 4 bases from J, with 18 bases in between. Germline CDR1 reads GTSNPN; CDR2 reads SVGIG (reference sequence). The CDR3 consists of 14 residues.

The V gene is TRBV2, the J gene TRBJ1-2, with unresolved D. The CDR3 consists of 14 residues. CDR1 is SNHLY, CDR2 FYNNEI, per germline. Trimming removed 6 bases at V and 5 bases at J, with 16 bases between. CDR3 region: CASRGNSAHYGYTF. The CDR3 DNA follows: TGTGCCAGCAGGGGGAACAGCGCCCATTATGGCTACACCTTC.

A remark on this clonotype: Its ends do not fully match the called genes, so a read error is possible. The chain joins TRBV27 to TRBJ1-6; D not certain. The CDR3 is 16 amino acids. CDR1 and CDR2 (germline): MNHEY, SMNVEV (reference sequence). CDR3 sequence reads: CAGSFWVSRDNSPPHF. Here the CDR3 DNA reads TGTGCCGGCAGTTTTTGGGTCTCTAGGGATAATTCACCCCCCCACTTT.

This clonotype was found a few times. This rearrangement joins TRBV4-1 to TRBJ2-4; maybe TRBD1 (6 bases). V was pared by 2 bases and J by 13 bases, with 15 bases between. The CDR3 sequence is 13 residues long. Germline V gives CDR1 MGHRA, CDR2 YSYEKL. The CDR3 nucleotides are TGCGCCAGCAGCCAAACCGGACAGATACAGCAGTACTTC. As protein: CASSQTGQIQQYF.

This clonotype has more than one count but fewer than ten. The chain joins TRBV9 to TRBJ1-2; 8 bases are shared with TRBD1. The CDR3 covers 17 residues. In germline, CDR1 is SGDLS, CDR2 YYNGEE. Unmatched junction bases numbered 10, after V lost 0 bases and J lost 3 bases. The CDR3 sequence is CASSVEVRTGGDYGYTF. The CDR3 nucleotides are TGTGCCAGCAGCGTAGAGGTCAGAACAGGGGGAGACTATGGCTACACCTTC.

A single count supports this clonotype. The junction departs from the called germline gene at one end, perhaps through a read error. CDR3 DNA sequence: TGCAGTGCTCGACAGGGACTAGCGAACACCGGGGAGTTGTTTTTT. It encodes CSARQGLANTGELFF. J is TRBJ2-2 and V is TRBV20-1; the match to TRBD2 covers 10 bases. CDR1 and CDR2 (germline): DFQATT, SNEGSKA (reference sequence). This CDR3 comprises 15 residues.

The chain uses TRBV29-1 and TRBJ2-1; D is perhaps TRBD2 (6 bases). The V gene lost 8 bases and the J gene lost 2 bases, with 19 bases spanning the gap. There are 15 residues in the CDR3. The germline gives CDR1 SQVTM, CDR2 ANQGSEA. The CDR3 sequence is CSSGGWGRTYNEQFF. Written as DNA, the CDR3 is TGCAGCTCCGGGGGATGGGGCAGAACCTACAATGAGCAGTTCTTC.

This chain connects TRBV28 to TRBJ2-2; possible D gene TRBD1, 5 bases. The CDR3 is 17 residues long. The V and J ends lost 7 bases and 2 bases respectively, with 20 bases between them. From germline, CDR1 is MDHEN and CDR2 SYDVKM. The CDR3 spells CASISAQGWPNTGELFF. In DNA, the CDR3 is TGTGCCAGCATATCAGCCCAGGGTTGGCCTAACACCGGGGAGCTGTTTTTT.

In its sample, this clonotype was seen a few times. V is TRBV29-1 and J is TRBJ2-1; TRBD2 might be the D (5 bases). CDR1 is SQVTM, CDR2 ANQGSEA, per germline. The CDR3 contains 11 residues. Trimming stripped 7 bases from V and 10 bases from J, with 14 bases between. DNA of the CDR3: TGCAGCGCCATGAGACTAAAGGAGCAGTTCTTC. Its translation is CSAMRLKEQFF.

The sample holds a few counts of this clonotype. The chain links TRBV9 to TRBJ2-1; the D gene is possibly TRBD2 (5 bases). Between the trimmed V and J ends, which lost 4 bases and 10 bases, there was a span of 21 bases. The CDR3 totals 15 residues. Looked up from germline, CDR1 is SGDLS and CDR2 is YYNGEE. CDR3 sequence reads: CASSPRLASADEQFF. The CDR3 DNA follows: TGTGCCAGCAGCCCTCGTTTGGCGTCAGCGGACGAGCAGTTCTTC.

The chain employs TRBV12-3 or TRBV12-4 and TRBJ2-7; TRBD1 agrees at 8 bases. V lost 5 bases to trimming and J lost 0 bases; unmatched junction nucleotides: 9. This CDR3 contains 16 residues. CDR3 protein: CASSGVSGQDSYEQYF. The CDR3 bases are TGTGCCAGCAGTGGTGTCTCGGGACAGGACTCCTACGAGCAGTACTTC.

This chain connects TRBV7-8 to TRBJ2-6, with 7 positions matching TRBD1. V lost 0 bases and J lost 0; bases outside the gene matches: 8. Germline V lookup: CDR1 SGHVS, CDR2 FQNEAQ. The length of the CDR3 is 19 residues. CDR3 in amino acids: CASSLAAQGLTSGANVLTF. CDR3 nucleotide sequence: TGTGCCAGCAGCTTAGCGGCACAGGGGCTCACCTCTGGGGCCAACGTCCTGACTTTC.

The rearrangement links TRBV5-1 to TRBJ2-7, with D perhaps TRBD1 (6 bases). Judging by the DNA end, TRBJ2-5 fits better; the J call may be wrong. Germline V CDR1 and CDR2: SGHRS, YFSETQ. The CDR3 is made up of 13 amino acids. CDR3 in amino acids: CASSATGMETQYF. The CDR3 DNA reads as TGCGCCAGCAGCGCTACAGGGATGGAGACCCAGTACTTC.

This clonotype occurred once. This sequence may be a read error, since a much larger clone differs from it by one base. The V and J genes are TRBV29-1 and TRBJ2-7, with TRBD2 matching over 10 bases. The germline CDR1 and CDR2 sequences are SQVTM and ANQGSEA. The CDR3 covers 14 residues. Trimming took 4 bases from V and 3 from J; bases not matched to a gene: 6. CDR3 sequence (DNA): TGCAGCGTTGGCCGACTAGCGGGTTTCTACGAGCAGTACTTC. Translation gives CSVGRLAGFYEQYF.

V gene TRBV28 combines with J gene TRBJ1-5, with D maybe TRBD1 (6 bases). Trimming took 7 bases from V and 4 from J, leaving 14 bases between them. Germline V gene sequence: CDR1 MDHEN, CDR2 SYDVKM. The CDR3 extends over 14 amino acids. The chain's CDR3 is CASTKDRFNQPQHF. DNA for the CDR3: TGTGCCAGCACTAAGGACAGATTTAATCAGCCCCAGCATTTT. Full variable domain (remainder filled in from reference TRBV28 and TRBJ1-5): DVKVTQSSRYLVKRTGEKVFLECVQDMDHENMFWYRQDPGLGLRLIYFSYDVKMKEKGDIPEGYSVSREKKERFSLILESASTNQTSMYLCASTKDRFNQPQHFGDGTRLSIL.